The 18 T cell receptor beta chains listed next were all sequenced from one sample in a study of T-cell reconstitution after alpha-beta-depleted transplantation in children. As it was prepared, the TCRbeta library received unique molecular identifiers. MiXCR, run by TCRdb on the PCR reads, gives a single entry per CDR3 protein. Altogether some 280,000 distinct CDR3 sequences are present, about a tenth being singletons, with the ten largest covering roughly 9.1%. Specimen: PBMCs from the stem cell graft donor, collected from the stem cell graft. The receptors here all came from a human donor who donated a stem cell graft to a child with SCID.

In this sample, this clonotype turned up a few times. The V gene is TRBV27, the J gene TRBJ1-2; 9 bases are a match to TRBD1. The CDR3 covers 15 residues. V dropped 3 bases and J dropped 4; count of bases not matched to a gene: 6. In germline, CDR1 is MNHEY, CDR2 SMNVEV (reference sequence). This CDR3 is CASSFSGQGSYGYTF. In DNA, the CDR3 is TGTGCCAGCAGTTTCTCCGGACAGGGGAGCTATGGCTACACCTTC.

The CDR3 DNA follows: TGTGCCAGCAGCGAGACAGTTACTAATTCACCCCTCCACTTT. Translating gives CASSETVTNSPLHF. The rearrangement links TRBV7-9 to TRBJ1-6; tentative D call: TRBD1 (5 bases). This CDR3 contains 14 residues. V was cut by 5 bases and J by 6 bases, with 11 bases left in between. The V gene's germline CDR1 is SEHNR and CDR2 FQNEAQ (reference sequence).

This clonotype was counted ten times or more. This chain links TRBV25-1 with TRBJ2-7; TRBD2 is a possible D gene (6 bases). The germline V and J ends were trimmed by 4 bases and 0 bases, with 7 bases remaining between them. In germline, CDR1 is MGHDK, CDR2 SYGVNS. The CDR3 totals 13 residues. Here the CDR3 DNA reads TGTGCCAGCAGTGTCGGGGGCTCCTACGAGCAGTACTTC. The encoded protein is CASSVGGSYEQYF.

This clonotype was seen a handful of times. The CDR3: CASSQNIAGPRETQYF. CDR3 coding DNA: TGCGCCAGCTCTCAAAACATAGCGGGGCCAAGGGAGACCCAGTACTTC. The chain has TRBV5-1 and TRBJ2-5, with 8 bases lining up with TRBD2. CDR3 length: 16 residues. Losses at the gene ends were 7 bases for V and 5 bases for J; bases not matched to a gene: 16. CDR1 and CDR2 (germline): SGHRS, YFSETQ.

In its sample, this clonotype was seen a few times. The chain links TRBV11-2 to TRBJ2-3; D possibly uses TRBD1 or TRBD2 (5 bases each). V gave up 0 bases and J gave up 5 bases, with 18 bases separating them. This CDR3 is built from 17 residues. CDR1 and CDR2 from the germline V gene are SGHAT and FQNNGV. CDR3 residues: CASSLENWDPVIDTQYF. The CDR3 coding sequence is TGTGCCAGCAGCTTAGAAAATTGGGACCCCGTTATAGATACGCAGTATTTT.

CDR3 in amino acids: CASSHGASGAGANVLTF. CDR3 nucleotide sequence: TGTGCCAGCAGCCACGGGGCCTCGGGAGCTGGGGCCAACGTCCTGACTTTC. The chain joins TRBV13 to TRBJ2-6; D may be TRBD2 (6 bases). The CDR3 spans 17 residues. CDR1 is PRHDT and CDR2 is FYEKMQ in the germline V gene (reference sequence). V was trimmed by 5 bases and J by 2 bases, leaving 16 bases between them.

The chain has TRBV6-1 and TRBJ2-3; no reliable D call. CDR3 size: 15 residues. Germline CDR1 is MNHNS and CDR2 is SASEGT. Trimming removed 6 bases from V and 0 bases from J, with 13 bases in between. The CDR3: CASRTFLISTDTQYF. CDR3 bases: TGTGCCAGCAGGACCTTCCTGATAAGCACAGATACGCAGTATTTT.

The chain has TRBV6-1 and TRBJ2-7; no firm D call. The CDR3 is 13 amino acids. CDR1 and CDR2 (germline): MNHNS, SASEGT. V was cut by 5 bases and J by 4 bases, with 12 bases left in between. The CDR3 spells CASSNARSYEQYF. CDR3 sequence (DNA): TGTGCCAGCAGTAACGCCAGGTCGTACGAGCAGTACTTC.

J is TRBJ1-6 and V is TRBV25-1, with 10 bases matching TRBD1. The CDR3 runs 14 residues. The junction had 8 bases not matched to a gene; V was cut back by 11 bases and J by 7 bases. CDR1 and CDR2 (germline): MGHDK, SYGVNS. CDR3 sequence: CAYSGQGWNSPLHF. The CDR3 DNA reads TGTGCCTACTCGGGACAGGGGTGGAATTCACCCCTCCACTTT.

Details on this clonotype: A read error may explain this, as a much larger clone is one base away. The chain uses TRBV5-1 and TRBJ2-2; tentatively, D is TRBD2 (6 bases). Germline V gene sequence: CDR1 SGHRS, CDR2 YFSETQ. There are 16 residues in the CDR3. The CDR3 DNA reads as TGCGTCAGCACCTCCCTAGCGCCAGCGAACACCGGGGAGCTGTTTTTT. It codes for CVSTSLAPANTGELFF.

This clonotype was observed a few times. The DNA of the CDR3 is TGTGCCAGCAGTACTGCTTACCGGGACTACCCAGTTGGGGATACGCAGTATTTT. Its translation: CASSTAYRDYPVGDTQYF. The rearrangement joins TRBV12-3 or TRBV12-4 to TRBJ2-3, with 7 nucleotides matching TRBD2. The CDR3 covers 18 residues. Trimming took 5 bases from V and 6 from J; bases not matched to a gene: 20.

V is TRBV6-1 and J is TRBJ2-1; the match to TRBD2 covers 7 bases. V was clipped by 6 bases and J by 0 bases; unmatched bases: 17. Germline V lookup: CDR1 MNHNS, CDR2 SASEGT. This CDR3 contains 19 residues. The CDR3 sequence: CASRSGASVGISSYNEQFF. DNA of the CDR3: TGTGCCAGCAGAAGCGGGGCAAGCGTGGGGATAAGCTCCTACAATGAGCAGTTCTTC.

The CDR3 loop is CASRNERGRNTGELFF. CDR3 DNA sequence: TGTGCCAGCAGGAATGAGCGGGGGCGCAACACCGGGGAGCTGTTTTTT. This sequence joins TRBV2 and TRBJ2-2; TRBD2 matches at 8 bases. V lost 6 bases and J lost 2; bases outside the gene matches: 8. The V gene's germline CDR1 is SNHLY and CDR2 FYNNEI. This CDR3 has 16 amino acids. Supplemented by reference TRBV2 and TRBJ2-2, the full variable domain reads EPEVTQTPSHQVTQMGQEVILRCVPISNHLYFYWYRQILGQKVEFLVSFYNNEISEKSEIFDDQFSVERPDGSNFTLKIRSTKLEDSAMYFCASRNERGRNTGELFFGEGSRLTVL.

This clonotype showed up many times. V is TRBV4-1 and J is TRBJ1-1, with TRBD1 matching 8 bases. Trimming at V came to 6 bases and at J to 3 bases, leaving 6 bases not matched to a gene. The CDR3 has 14 residues. Germline CDR1 reads MGHRA; CDR2 reads YSYEKL. This CDR3 is CASRATGGDTEAFF. The CDR3 nucleotides are TGCGCCAGCAGAGCTACAGGGGGGGACACTGAAGCTTTCTTT.

DNA of the CDR3: TGCGCCAGCAGCAGGACAGGGAGGGATGGCTACACCTTC. Amino acids: CASSRTGRDGYTF. The chain employs TRBV5-1 and TRBJ1-2; 8 bases are shared with TRBD1. CDR1 and CDR2 from the germline V gene are SGHRS and YFSETQ. The CDR3 length is 13 residues. Trimming at V came to 4 bases and at J to 6 bases, leaving 5 bases not matched to a gene.

As concerns this clonotype: The junction and the germline gene differ at one end; a read error may be behind it. V is TRBV18 and J is TRBJ2-1; a weak D match, TRBD2 (5 bases). Germline CDR1 is KGHSH and CDR2 is LQKENI. This CDR3 is 13 amino acids long. The CDR3, as DNA: TGTGTCAGCTCACCAGCGGCAGCGAATGAGCAGTTCTTC. It codes for CVSSPAAANEQFF.

This clonotype was detected many times. This sequence joins TRBV6-5 and TRBJ2-7, with a tentative D call TRBD2 (7 bases). The V end lost 2 bases, the J end lost 5 bases, and 19 bases lay between the germline ends. This CDR3 is built from 16 residues. Germline V gives CDR1 MNHEY, CDR2 SVGAGI. CDR3 loop: CASSYPSGGGGDEQYF. CDR3 coding DNA: TGTGCCAGCAGTTACCCATCGGGGGGAGGGGGAGACGAGCAGTACTTC.

The genes are TRBV5-1 and TRBJ2-2; perhaps TRBD1 as D (7 bases). The CDR3 spans 14 residues. Per the germline V gene, CDR1 is SGHRS and CDR2 is YFSETQ. V lost 8 bases to trimming and J lost 1 base, with 12 bases between them. CDR3 DNA: TGCGCCAGTGGAGGGGGCCTGAACACCGGGGAGCTGTTTTTT. As protein: CASGGGLNTGELFF.